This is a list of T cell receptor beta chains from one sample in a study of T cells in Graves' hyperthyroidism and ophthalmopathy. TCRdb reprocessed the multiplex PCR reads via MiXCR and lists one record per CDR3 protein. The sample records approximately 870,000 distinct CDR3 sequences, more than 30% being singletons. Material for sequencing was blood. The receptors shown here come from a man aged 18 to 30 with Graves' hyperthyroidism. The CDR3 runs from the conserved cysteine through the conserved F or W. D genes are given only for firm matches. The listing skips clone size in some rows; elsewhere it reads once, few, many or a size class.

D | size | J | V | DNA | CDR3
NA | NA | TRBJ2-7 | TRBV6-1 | TGTGCCAGCAGTGAAAACAATATCGACGAGCAGTACTTC | CASSENNIDEQYF
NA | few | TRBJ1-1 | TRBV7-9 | TGTGCCAGCAGCCCTCTCGGACCAATTAACACTGAAGCTTTCTTT | CASSPLGPINTEAFF
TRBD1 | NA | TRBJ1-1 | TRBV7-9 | TGTGCCAGCAGCGCCGGGACAGGGGAGAGTGAAGCTTTCTTT | CASSAGTGESEAFF
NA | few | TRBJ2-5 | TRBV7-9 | TGTGCCAGCAGCTTTAGGGGTTCTAGTGAGACCCAGTACTTC | CASSFRGSSETQYF
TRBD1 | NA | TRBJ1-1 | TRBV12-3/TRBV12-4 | TGTGCCAGCAGTTTAGGATTAACAGGGGGCGCAAGGACTGAAGCTTTCTTT | CASSLGLTGGARTEAFF
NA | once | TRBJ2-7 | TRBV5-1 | TGCGCCAGCTCCGTCCAAGCGAGTACCTCCTACGAGCAGTACTTC | CASSVQASTSYEQYF
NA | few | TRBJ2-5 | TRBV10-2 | TGTGCCAGCAGTGAAGCCGAGGACGGGTACCAAGAGACCCAGTACTTC | CASSEAEDGYQETQYF
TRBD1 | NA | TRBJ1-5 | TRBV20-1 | TGCAGTGCTAGAGATCGGAACAGGGGGATCCGAAATCAGCCCCAGCATTTT | CSARDRNRGIRNQPQHF
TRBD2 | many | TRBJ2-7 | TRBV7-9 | TGTGCCAGCAGCTTAGTGTTCGGGACTAGCGGGAGCCTGACCTACGAGCAGTACTTC | CASSLVFGTSGSLTYEQYF
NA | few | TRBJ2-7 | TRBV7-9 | TGTGCCAGCAGCTTACTCTCGACGAGCTCTTCCTACGAGCAGTACTTC | CASSLLSTSSSYEQYF
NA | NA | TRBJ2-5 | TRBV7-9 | TGTGCCAGCACCACGATTTCTAGCGAACAAGAGACCCAGTACTTC | CASTTISSEQETQYF
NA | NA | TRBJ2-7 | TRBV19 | TGTGCCAATCCAATTCACAGGAGCCCCTACGAGCAGTACTTC | CANPIHRSPYEQYF
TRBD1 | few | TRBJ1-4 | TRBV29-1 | TGCAGCGTTTTACAGGGGGCGGGTGAAAAACTGTTTTTT | CSVLQGAGEKLFF
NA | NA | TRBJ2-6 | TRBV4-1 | TGCGCCAGCAGCCAAGAGCCCCAGGGCTCTGGGGCCAACGTCCTGACTTTC | CASSQEPQGSGANVLTF
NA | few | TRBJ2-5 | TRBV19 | TGTGCCAGTAGTATAGGGGGGGCGAGATGGGAGACCCAGTACTTC | CASSIGGARWETQYF